Each of the 5 T cell receptor beta chains below was sequenced from the same sample in a study of T cell changes during pregnancy in multiple sclerosis. TCRdb's table, derived via immunoSEQ multiplex PCR, lists solely in-frame clones and lacks some. The sample includes 30,000 to 45,000 clones, 90% to 95% of them seen just once. The source was CD8+ T cells from peripheral blood mononuclear cells, collected before pregnancy. The receptors originated from a female donor with multiple sclerosis, enrolled in a pregnancy study.

This sequence joins TRBV2 and TRBJ2-2; D ambiguous. The length of the CDR3 is 15 residues. Trimming cost V 1 base and J 1 base, with 7 bases left between them. The germline V gene encodes CDR1 SNHLY and CDR2 FYNNEI. CDR3 sequence: CASSEESLNTGELFF. CDR3 DNA: TGTGCCAGCAGTGAAGAGAGCCTGAACACCGGGGAGCTGTTTTTT. Based on the CDR3 plus reference TRBV2 and TRBJ2-2, the full variable domain is EPEVTQTPSHQVTQMGQEVILRCVPISNHLYFYWYRQILGQKVEFLVSFYNNEISEKSEIFDDQFSVERPDGSNFTLKIRSTKLEDSAMYFCASSEESLNTGELFFGEGSRLTVL.

The V and J genes are TRBV18 and TRBJ2-7; D unresolved. Trimming took off 2 bases at V and 0 bases at J, with 8 bases between the two ends. Germline values: CDR1 KGHSH, CDR2 LQKENI. This CDR3 is built from 14 residues. This CDR3 is CASSPAGFSYEQYF. In nucleotides, the CDR3 is TGTGCCAGCTCACCAGCAGGCTTCTCCTACGAGCAGTACTTC.

This CDR3 reads CASSPAAGGPEQYF. CDR3 bases: TGTGCCAGTAGTCCCGCGGCGGGCGGACCCGAGCAGTACTTC. The chain has TRBV19 and TRBJ2-7, with D maybe TRBD2 (5 bases). Germline CDR1 and CDR2: LNHDA and SQIVND (reference sequence). The ends were cut back, 5 bases at V and 6 bases at J, with 17 bases in the middle. The CDR3 is 14 residues long. Variable domain in full (rest from reference TRBV19 and TRBJ2-7): DGGITQSPKYLFRKEGQNVTLSCEQNLNHDAMYWYRQDPGQGLRLIYYSQIVNDFQKGDIAEGYSVSREKKESFPLTVTSAQKNPTAFYLCASSPAAGGPEQYFGPGTRLTVT.

V is TRBV7-9 and J is TRBJ2-7; D possibly corresponds to TRBD2 (6 bases). CDR3 length equals 14 residues. The germline CDR1 and CDR2 sequences are SEHNR and FQNEAQ (reference sequence). Between the trimmed V and J ends, which lost 4 bases and 7 bases, there was a span of 17 bases. As DNA, the CDR3 is TGTGCCAGCAGCTCGGACGGGCGGGGTATGGAGCAGTACTTC. Protein product: CASSSDGRGMEQYF.

The V call is TRBV11-2, the J call TRBJ2-2; 8 bases match TRBD2. The CDR3 runs to 16 residues. The germline V gene has CDR1 SGHAT and CDR2 FQNNGV. The V segment lost 1 base and the J segment 5 bases; nucleotides outside the gene matches: 6. CDR3 in DNA: TGTGCCAGCAGCTTAGCGGCAGGGACTAGGACCGGGGAGCTGTTTTTT. It specifies CASSLAAGTRTGELFF.